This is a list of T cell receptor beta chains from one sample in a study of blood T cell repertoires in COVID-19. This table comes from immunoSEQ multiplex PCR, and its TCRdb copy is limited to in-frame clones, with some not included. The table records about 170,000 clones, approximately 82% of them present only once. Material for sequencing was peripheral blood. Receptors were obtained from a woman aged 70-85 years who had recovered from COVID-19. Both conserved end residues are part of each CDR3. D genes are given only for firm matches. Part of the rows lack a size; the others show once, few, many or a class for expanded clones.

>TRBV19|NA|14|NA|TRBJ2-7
CASSIGGTTYEQYF
TGTGCCAGTAGTATAGGGGGGACAACCTACGAGCAGTACTTC
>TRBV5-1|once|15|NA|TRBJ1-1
CASSPSYRPNTEAFF
TGCGCCAGCAGCCCCTCGTACAGGCCCAACACTGAAGCTTTCTTT
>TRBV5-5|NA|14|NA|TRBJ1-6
CASSLVSDNSPLHF
TGTGCCAGCAGCTTGGTTTCGGATAATTCACCCCTCCACTTT
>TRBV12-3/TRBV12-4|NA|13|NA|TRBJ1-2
CASSSGVGSGYTF
TGTGCCAGCAGTTCAGGGGTCGGGTCTGGCTACACCTTC
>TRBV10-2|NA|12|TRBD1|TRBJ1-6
CASGDRDSPLHF
TGCGCCAGCGGGGACAGAGATTCACCCCTCCACTTT
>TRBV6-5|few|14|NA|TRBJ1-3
CASSRTSSGNTIYF
TGTGCCAGCAGCCGCACGAGCTCTGGAAACACCATATATTTT
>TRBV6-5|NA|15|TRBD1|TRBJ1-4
CASSYRGTGTEKLFF
TGTGCCAGCAGTTACCGCGGGACAGGCACTGAAAAACTGTTTTTT
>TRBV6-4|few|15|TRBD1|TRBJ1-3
CASSPWDRSGNTIYF
TGTGCCAGCAGCCCCTGGGACAGGAGCGGAAACACCATATATTTT
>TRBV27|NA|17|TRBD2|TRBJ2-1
CASSLGWGTSGYNEQFF
TGTGCCAGCAGTTTAGGGTGGGGGACTAGCGGTTACAATGAGCAGTTCTTC
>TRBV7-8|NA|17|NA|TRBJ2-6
CASSPARRFSGANVLTF
TGTGCCAGCAGCCCAGCACGGAGATTCTCTGGGGCCAACGTCCTGACTTTC
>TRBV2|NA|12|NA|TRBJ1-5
CASSPTDRSQHF
TGTGCCAGCAGCCCCACCGACAGGTCCCAGCATTTT
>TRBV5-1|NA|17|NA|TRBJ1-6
CASSLAGGPSYNSPLHF
TGCGCCAGCAGCTTGGCGGGGGGTCCCTCCTATAATTCACCCCTCCACTTT
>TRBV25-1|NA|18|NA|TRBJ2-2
CASSDQGWTGLLTGELFF
TGTGCCAGCAGTGATCAAGGGTGGACGGGACTCCTCACCGGGGAGCTGTTTTTT
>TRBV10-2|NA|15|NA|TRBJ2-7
CASRGPPGQKDEQYF
TGCGCCAGCAGGGGCCCCCCAGGGCAAAAGGACGAGCAGTACTTC
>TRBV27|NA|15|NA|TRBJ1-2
CASSPYRVDLYGYTF
TGTGCCAGCAGTCCGTACAGGGTGGATCTCTATGGCTACACCTTC
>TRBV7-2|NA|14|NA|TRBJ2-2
CASSRTFTTGELFF
TGTGCCAGCAGCCGGACATTTACCACCGGGGAGCTGTTTTTT